This T cell receptor beta chain was documented in a study of cytomegalovirus exposure and HLA in healthy donors. Across the study: About 80 million unique TCRs, all from HLA-typed donors, were included in an early release of the data.

This CDR3 spans 16 amino acids. The germline gives CDR1 LNHNV, CDR2 YYDKDF (reference sequence). V lost 1 base and J lost 3; bases outside the gene matches: 7. Study-level results: Available immune exposure information covered CMV serostatus only. Some V segments, TRBV6-2 and TRBV6-3 among them, were indistinguishable and were therefore excluded.

For this clone: As yet, its antigen is unknown.

PCR involved 60 Vbeta and 13 Jbeta primers. Assay used: immunoSEQ multiplex PCR; TCRdb lists only in-frame clones, some missing. Among over 150,000 clones listed, 68% were seen once. Specimen: PBMCs. This sequence originates from a man between 45 and 60 years old in good health and CMV-seronegative. The chain links TRBV15 to TRBJ2-3; 7 nucleotides match TRBD2. CDR3: CATSRVGRGTTDTQYF. The CDR3, as DNA: TGTGCCACCAGCAGAGTAGGGCGGGGGACGACAGATACGCAGTATTTT.